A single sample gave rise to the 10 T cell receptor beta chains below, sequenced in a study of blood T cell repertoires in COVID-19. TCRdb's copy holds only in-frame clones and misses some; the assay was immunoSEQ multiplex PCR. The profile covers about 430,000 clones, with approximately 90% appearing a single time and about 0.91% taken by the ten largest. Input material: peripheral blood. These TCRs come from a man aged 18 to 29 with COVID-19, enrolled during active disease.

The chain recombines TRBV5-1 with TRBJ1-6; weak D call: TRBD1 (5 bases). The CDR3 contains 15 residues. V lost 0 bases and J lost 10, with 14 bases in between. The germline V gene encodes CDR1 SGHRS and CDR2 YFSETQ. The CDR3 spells CASSLAGREYSPLHF. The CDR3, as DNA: TGCGCCAGCAGCTTGGCGGGCAGGGAATACTCACCCCTCCACTTT.

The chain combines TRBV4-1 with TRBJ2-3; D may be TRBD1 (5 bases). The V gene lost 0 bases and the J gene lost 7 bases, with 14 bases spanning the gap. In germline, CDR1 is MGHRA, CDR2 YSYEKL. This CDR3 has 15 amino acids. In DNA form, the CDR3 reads TGCGCCAGCAGCCAAGATCCTCTAAAGGGGCATACGCAGTATTTT. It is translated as CASSQDPLKGHTQYF.

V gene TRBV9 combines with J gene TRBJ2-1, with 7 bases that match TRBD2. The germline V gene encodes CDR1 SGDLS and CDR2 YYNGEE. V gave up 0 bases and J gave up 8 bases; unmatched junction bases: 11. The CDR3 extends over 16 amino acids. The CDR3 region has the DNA TGTGCCAGCAGCGTAGAATGGGGCGGGAGATTGTATGAGCAGTTCTTC. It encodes CASSVEWGGRLYEQFF.

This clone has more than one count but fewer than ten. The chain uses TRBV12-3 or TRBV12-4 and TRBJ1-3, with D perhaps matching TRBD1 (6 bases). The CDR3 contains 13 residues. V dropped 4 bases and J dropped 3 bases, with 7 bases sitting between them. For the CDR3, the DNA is TGTGCCAGCAGTTACAGGGATGGAAACACCATATATTTT. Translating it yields CASSYRDGNTIYF.

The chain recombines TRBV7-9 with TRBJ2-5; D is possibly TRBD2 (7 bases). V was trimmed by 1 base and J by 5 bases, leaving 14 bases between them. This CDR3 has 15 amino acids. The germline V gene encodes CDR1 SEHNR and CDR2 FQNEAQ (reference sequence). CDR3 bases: TGTGCCAGCAGCTTAGGACGGGGGGCTGATGAGACCCAGTACTTC. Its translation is CASSLGRGADETQYF.

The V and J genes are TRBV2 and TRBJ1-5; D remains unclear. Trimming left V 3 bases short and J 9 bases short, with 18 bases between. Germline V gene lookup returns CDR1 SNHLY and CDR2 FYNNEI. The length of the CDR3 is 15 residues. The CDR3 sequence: CASSEELERRRPQHF. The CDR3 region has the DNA TGTGCCAGCAGTGAGGAGCTGGAGCGGCGAAGGCCCCAGCATTTT.

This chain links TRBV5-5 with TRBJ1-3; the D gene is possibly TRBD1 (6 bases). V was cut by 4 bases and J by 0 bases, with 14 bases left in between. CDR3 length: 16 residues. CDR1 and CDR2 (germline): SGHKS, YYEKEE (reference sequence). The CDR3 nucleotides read TGTGCCAGCAGCCGCGTAGACAGGTCCTCTGGAAACACCATATATTTT. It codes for CASSRVDRSSGNTIYF.

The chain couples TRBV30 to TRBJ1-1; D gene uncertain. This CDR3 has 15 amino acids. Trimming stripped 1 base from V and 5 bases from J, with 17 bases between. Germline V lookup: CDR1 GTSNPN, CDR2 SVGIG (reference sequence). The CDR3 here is CAWSANPVTNTEAFF. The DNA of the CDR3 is TGTGCCTGGAGTGCCAATCCAGTGACAAATACTGAAGCTTTCTTT.

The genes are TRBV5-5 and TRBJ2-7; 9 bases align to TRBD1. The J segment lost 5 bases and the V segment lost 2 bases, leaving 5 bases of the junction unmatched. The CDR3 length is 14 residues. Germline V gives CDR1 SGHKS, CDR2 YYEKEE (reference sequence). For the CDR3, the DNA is TGTGCCAGCAGCTTATGGGGACAGGGAGACGAGCAGTACTTC. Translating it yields CASSLWGQGDEQYF.

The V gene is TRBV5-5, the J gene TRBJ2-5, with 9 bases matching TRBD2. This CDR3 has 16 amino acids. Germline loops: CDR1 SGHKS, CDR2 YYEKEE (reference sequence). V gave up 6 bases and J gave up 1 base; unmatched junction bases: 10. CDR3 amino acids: CASTLAASGIQETQYF. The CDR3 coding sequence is TGTGCCAGCACCCTGGCCGCTAGCGGGATCCAAGAGACCCAGTACTTC.